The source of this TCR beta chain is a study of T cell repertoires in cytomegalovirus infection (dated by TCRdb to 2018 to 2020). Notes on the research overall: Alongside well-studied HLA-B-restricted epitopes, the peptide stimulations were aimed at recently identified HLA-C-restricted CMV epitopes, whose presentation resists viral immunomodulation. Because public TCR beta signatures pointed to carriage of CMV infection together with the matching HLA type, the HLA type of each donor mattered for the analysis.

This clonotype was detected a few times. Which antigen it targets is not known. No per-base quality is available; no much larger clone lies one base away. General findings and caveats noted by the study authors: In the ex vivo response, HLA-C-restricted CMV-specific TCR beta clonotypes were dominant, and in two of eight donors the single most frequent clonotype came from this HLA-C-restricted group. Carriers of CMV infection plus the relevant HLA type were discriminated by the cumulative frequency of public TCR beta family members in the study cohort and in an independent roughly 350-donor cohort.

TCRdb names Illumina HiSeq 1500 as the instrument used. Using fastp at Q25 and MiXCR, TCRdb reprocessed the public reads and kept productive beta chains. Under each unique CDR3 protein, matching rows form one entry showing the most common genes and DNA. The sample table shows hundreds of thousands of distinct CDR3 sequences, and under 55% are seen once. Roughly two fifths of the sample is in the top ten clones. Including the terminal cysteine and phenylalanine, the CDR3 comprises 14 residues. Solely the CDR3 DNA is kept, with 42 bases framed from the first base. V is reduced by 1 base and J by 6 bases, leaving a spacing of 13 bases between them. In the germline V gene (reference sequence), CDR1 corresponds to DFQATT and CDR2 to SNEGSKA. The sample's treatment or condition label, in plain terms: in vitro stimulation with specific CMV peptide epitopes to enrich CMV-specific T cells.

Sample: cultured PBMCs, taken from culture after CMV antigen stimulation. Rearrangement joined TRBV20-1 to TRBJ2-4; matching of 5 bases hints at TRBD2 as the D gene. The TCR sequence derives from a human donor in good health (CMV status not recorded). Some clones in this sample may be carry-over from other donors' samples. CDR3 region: CSARGTGLGNIQYF. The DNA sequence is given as TGCAGTGCTAGAGGGACGGGGTTAGGAAACATTCAGTACTTC.